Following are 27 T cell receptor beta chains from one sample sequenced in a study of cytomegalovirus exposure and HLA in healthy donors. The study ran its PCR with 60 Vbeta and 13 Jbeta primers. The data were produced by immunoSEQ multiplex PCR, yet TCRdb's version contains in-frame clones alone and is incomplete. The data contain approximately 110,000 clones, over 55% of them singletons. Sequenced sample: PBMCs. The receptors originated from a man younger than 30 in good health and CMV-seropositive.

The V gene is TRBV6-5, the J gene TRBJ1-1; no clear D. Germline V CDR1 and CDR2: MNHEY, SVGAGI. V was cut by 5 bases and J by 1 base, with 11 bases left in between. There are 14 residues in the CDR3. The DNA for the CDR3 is TGTGCCAGCAGTAAGGCAGGAACGAACACTGAAGCTTTCTTT. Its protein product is CASSKAGTNTEAFF.

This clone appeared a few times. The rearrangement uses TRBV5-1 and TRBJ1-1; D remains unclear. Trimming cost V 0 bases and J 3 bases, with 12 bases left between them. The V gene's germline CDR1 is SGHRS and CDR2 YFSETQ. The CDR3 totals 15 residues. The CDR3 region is CASSLDGELHTEAFF. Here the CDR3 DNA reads TGCGCCAGCAGCTTGGACGGGGAGTTACACACTGAAGCTTTCTTT.

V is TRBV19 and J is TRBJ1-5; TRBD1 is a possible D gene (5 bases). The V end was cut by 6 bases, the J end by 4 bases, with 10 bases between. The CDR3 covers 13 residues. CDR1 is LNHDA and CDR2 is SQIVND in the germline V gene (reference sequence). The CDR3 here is CASRTERNQPQHF. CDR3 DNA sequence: TGTGCCAGTAGGACAGAGAGGAATCAGCCCCAGCATTTT.

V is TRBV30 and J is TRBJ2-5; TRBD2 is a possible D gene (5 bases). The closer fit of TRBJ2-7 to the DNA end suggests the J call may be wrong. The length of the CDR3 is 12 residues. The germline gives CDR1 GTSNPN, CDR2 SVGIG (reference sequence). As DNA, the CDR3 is TGTGCCTGGGCGAGGGTTGACTACGAGCAGTACTTC. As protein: CAWARVDYEQYF.

DNA for the CDR3: TGTGCCACCAGCAGAGGGGGAGACAGGGGCGTCGATGGCTACACCTTC. Translation gives CATSRGGDRGVDGYTF. The V gene is TRBV15, the J gene TRBJ1-2; 8 bases map to TRBD1. In germline, CDR1 is LNHNV, CDR2 YYDKDF (reference sequence). Trimming at V came to 1 base and at J to 6 bases, leaving 10 bases not matched to a gene. The CDR3 is made up of 16 amino acids.

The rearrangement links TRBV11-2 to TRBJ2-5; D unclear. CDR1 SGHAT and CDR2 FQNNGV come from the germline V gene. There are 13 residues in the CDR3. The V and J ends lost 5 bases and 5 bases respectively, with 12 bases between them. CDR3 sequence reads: CASSPYTVETQYF. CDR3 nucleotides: TGTGCCAGCAGCCCTTACACCGTCGAGACCCAGTACTTC.

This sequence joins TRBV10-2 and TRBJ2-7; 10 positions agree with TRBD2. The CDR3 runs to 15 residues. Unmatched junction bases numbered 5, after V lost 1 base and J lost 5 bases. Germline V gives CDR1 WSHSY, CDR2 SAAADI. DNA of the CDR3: TGCGCCAGCAGTGAGTATTGGACTAGCGGAGACGAGCAGTACTTC. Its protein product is CASSEYWTSGDEQYF.

CDR3 bases: TGTGCCAGCAGCCAAGATATATCAGGGCGCTATGGCTACACCTTC. Its translation: CASSQDISGRYGYTF. This chain joins TRBV4-2 and TRBJ1-2, with a weak D call TRBD1 (5 bases). CDR1 is LGHNA and CDR2 is YNFKEQ in the germline V gene. The CDR3 extends over 15 amino acids. Trimming removed 0 bases from V and 4 bases from J, with 12 bases in between.

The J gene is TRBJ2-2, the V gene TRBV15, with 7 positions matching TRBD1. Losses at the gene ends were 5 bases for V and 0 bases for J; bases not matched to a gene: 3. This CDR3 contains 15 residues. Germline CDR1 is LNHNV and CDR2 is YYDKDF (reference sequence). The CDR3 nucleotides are TGTGCCACCAGCCCCGGACAGGCGAACACCGGGGAGCTGTTTTTT. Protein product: CATSPGQANTGELFF.

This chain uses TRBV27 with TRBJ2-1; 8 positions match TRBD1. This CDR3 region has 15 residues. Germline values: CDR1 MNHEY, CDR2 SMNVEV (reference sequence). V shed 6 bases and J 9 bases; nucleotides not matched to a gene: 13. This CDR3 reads CASRQDRAFSSEQFF. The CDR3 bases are TGTGCCAGCAGGCAGGACAGGGCTTTTTCTTCTGAGCAGTTCTTC.

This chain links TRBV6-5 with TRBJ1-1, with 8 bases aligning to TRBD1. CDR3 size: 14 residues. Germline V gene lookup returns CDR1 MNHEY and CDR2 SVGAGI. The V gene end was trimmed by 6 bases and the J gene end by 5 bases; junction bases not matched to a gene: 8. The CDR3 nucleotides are TGTGCCAGCAGCCAAGACAGGGGATGGACTGAAGCTTTCTTT. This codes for CASSQDRGWTEAFF.

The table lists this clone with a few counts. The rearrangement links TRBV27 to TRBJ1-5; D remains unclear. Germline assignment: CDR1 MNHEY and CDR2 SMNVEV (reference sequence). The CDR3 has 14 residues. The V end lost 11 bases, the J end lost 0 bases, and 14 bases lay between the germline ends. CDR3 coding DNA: TGTGCCTCCTCCCCCGGGTATAGCAATCAGCCCCAGCATTTT. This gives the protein CASSPGYSNQPQHF.

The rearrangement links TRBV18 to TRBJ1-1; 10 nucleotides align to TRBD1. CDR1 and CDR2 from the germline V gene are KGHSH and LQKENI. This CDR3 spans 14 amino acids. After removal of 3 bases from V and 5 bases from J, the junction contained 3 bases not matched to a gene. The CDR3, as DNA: TGTGCCAGCTCACCCCAGGGACAGGGGACTGAAGCTTTCTTT. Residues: CASSPQGQGTEAFF. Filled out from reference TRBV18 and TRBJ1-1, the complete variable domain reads NAGVMQNPRHLVRRRGQEARLRCSPMKGHSHVYWYRQLPEEGLKFMVYLQKENIIDESGMPKERFSAEFPKEGPSILRIQQVVRGDSAAYFCASSPQGQGTEAFFGQGTRLTVV.

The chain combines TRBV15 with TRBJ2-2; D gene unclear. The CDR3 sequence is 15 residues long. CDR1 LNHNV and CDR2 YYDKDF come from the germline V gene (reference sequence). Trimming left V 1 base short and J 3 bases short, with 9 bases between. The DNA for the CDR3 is TGTGCCACCAGCAGAGGCCGCCGAGACACCGGGGAGCTGTTTTTT. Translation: CATSRGRRDTGELFF.

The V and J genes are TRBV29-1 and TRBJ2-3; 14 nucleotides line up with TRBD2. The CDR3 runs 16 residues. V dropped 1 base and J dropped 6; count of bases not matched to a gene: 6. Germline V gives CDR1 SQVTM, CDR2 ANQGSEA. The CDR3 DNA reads TGCAGCGTTGAAGGGGGACTAGCGGGGGAAGCGGATACGCAGTATTTT. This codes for CSVEGGLAGEADTQYF.

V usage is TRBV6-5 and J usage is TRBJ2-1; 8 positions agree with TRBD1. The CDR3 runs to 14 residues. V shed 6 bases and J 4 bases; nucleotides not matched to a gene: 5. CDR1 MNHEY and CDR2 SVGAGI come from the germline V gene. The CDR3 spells CASSRDRIYNEQFF. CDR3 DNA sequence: TGTGCCAGCAGCCGGGACAGGATATACAATGAGCAGTTCTTC.

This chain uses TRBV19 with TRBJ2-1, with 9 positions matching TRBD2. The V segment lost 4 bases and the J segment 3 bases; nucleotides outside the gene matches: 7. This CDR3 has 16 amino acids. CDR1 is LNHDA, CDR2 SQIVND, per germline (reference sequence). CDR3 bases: TGTGCCAGTAGTAACTTAGCGGGGGCCCTCTACAATGAGCAGTTCTTC. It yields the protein CASSNLAGALYNEQFF.

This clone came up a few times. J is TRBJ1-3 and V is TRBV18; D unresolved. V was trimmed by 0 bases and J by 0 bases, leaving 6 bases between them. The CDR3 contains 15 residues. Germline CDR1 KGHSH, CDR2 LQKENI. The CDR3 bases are TGTGCCAGCTCACCACCGCTAGTCTCTGGAAACACCATATATTTT. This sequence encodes CASSPPLVSGNTIYF.

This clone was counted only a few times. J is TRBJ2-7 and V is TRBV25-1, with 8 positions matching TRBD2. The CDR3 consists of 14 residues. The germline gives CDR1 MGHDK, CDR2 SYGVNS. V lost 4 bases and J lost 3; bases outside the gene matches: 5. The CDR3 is CASSGPGLVYEQYF. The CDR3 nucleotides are TGTGCCAGCAGTGGACCGGGACTAGTCTACGAGCAGTACTTC.

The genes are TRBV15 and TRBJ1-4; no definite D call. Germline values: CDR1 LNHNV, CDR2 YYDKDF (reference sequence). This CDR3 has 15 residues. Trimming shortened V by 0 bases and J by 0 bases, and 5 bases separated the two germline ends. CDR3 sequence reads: CATSRDFTTNEKLFF. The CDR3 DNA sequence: TGTGCCACCAGCAGAGATTTTACAACTAATGAAAAACTGTTTTTT.

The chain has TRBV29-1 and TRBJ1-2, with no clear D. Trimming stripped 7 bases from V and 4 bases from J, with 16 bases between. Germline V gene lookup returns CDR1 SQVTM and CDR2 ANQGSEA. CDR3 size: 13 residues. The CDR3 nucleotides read TGCAGCGGCGGGCCCTCCGATGGCTATGGCTACACCTTC. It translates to CSGGPSDGYGYTF.

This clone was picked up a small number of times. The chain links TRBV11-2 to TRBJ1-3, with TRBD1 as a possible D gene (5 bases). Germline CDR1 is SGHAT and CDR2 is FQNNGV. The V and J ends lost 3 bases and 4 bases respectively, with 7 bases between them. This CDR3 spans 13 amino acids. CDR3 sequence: CASSLGPGNTIYF. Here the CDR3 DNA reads TGTGCCAGCAGCTTGGGGCCGGGAAACACCATATATTTT.

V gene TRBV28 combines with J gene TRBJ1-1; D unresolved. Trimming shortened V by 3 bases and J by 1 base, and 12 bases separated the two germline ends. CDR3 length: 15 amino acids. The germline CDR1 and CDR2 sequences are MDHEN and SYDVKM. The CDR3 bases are TGTGCCAGCAGTTTTTTACTCAGGCGGAACACTGAAGCTTTCTTT. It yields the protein CASSFLLRRNTEAFF.

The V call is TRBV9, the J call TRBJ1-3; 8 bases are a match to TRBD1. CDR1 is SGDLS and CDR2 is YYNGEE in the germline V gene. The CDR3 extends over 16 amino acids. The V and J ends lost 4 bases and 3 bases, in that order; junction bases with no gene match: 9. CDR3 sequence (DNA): TGTGCCAGCAGCCCCAGGGGGCCCAGGGATGGAAACACCATATATTTT. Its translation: CASSPRGPRDGNTIYF. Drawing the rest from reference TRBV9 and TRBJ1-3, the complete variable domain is DSGVTQTPKHLITATGQRVTLRCSPRSGDLSVYWYQQSLDQGLQFLIQYYNGEERAKGNILERFSAQQFPDLHSELNLSSLELGDSALYFCASSPRGPRDGNTIYFGEGSWLTVV.

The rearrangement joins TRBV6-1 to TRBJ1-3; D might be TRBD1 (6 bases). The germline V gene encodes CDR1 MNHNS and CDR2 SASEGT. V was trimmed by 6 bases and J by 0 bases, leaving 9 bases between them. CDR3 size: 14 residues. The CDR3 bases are TGTGCCAGCAGGGTGACAGGCTCTGGAAACACCATATATTTT. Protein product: CASRVTGSGNTIYF.

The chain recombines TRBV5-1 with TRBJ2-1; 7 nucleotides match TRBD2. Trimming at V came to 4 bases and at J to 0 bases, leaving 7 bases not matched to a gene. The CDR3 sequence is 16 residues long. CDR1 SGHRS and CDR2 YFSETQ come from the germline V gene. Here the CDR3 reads CASSLGSSGSYNEQFF. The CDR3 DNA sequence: TGCGCCAGCAGCCTGGGATCTAGCGGCTCCTACAATGAGCAGTTCTTC.

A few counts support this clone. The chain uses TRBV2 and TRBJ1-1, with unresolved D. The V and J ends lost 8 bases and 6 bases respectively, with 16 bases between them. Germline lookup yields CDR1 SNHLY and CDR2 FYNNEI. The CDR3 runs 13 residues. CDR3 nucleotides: TGTGCCAGCGCTAGTCCCGGCCGGCCTGAAGCTTTCTTT. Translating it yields CASASPGRPEAFF.